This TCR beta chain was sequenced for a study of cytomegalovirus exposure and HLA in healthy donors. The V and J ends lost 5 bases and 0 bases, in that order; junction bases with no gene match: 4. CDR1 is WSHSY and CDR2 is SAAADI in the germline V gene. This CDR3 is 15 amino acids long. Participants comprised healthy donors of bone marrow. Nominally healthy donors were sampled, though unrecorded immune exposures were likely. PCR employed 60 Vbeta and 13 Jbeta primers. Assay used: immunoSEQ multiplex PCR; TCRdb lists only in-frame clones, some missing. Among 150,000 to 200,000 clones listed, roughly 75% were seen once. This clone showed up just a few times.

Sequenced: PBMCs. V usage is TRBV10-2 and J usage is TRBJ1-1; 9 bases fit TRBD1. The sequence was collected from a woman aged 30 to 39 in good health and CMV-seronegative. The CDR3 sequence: CASSQTGGLNTEAFF. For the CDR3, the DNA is TGCGCCAGCAGTCAAACAGGGGGCTTGAACACTGAAGCTTTCTTT.